This T cell receptor beta chain was captured by sequencing in a study of OX40 agonist ivuxolimab in advanced cancers. On the study more broadly: Checkpoint inhibitors had been given previously to approximately 40% of patients. Overall study results and limits: Low normalized T-cell clonal expansion was additionally recorded for some nonresponders. At 0.1 to 3.0 mg/kg and by week 6, clonal expansion occurred in CD4+ and CD8+ blood T cells.

Assay used: immunoSEQ multiplex PCR; TCRdb lists only in-frame clones, some missing. The sample holds about 83,000 clones, 92% seen once. Comments on this clone: The antigen is unknown.

The starting material was CD4+ or CD8+ T cells sorted from blood, obtained in a trial of the OX40 agonist ivuxolimab. The sequence was collected from an adult with an advanced solid tumor such as melanoma, head and neck, liver or kidney cancer.

The CDR3 DNA follows: TGTGCCAGCAGTCCTACAGGGTGGAATAATTCACCCCTCCACTTT. Its translation: CASSPTGWNNSPLHF. This sequence joins TRBV6-1 and TRBJ1-6; maybe TRBD1 (6 bases). CDR3 length: 15 amino acids. Germline CDR1 is MNHNS and CDR2 is SASEGT. V was trimmed by 5 bases and J by 5 bases, leaving 13 bases between them.